This TCR beta chain was obtained from a study of naive and memory T cell subsets. Amplification of ligated cDNA took four PCR rounds with SP2 and nested alpha and beta constant primers. TCRdb independently ran MiXCR on the UMI-ligation and nested PCR reads; one entry per CDR3 protein. In the table there are approximately 22,000 distinct CDR3 sequences, about 6.4% of which are singletons. This CDR3 spans 14 amino acids. V lost 3 bases and J 0 bases, leaving 8 bases between the germline ends. In germline, CDR1 is MGHRA, CDR2 YSYEKL. Noted treatment: skin biopsy from PPD injection site in Mantoux-positive individual. TCR cDNA received a 3' ligated oligonucleotide that carried a UMI. This clonotype turned up a few times.

Sequencing used skin, obtained from a tuberculin skin test site. This TCR was sampled from an adult in good health. V is TRBV4-1 and J is TRBJ1-1; D unclear. The CDR3 coding sequence is TGCGCCAGCAGCCAGGGTTTAATGAACACTGAAGCTTTCTTT. It is translated as CASSQGLMNTEAFF.